Listed below are T cell receptor beta chains from one sample, sequenced in a study of T cells in Graves' hyperthyroidism and ophthalmopathy. MiXCR was run by TCRdb on the multiplex PCR reads, yielding one entry per CDR3 protein. In the table there are under 300,000 distinct CDR3 sequences, roughly 14% of which are singletons. Sequencing was performed on blood. The receptors were sampled from a woman in her forties with Graves' hyperthyroidism that later progressed to Graves' ophthalmopathy. Both conserved end residues are part of each CDR3. A D gene is named only where the DNA matches it firmly. Expanded clones get a size class; other rows say once, few or many, or leave the size out.

TRBJ2-2 | many | 16 | TRBV19 | TRBD2 | CASSGGTSGRTRELFF | TGTGCCAGTAGTGGCGGGACTAGCGGGAGGACGAGGGAGCTGTTTTTT
TRBJ1-6 | many | 18 | TRBV6-1 | - | CASSEAGDKPSYNSPLHF | TGTGCCAGCAGTGAAGCGGGGGACAAGCCCTCCTATAATTCACCCCTCCACTTT
TRBJ2-7 | - | 15 | TRBV4-1 | - | CARSQVEGQSYEQYF | TGCGCCAGGAGCCAAGTGGAGGGCCAGTCTTACGAGCAGTACTTC
TRBJ2-3 | many | 16 | TRBV5-1 | TRBD2 | CASSRTGTSGSPTQYF | TGCGCCAGCAGCAGGACCGGGACTAGCGGGAGCCCTACGCAGTATTTT
TRBJ2-2 | few | 14 | TRBV3-1 | - | CASSQVLDTGELFF | TGTGCCAGCAGCCAAGTACTAGACACCGGGGAGCTGTTTTTT
TRBJ2-3 | few | 12 | TRBV28 | - | CASSQGLYPQYF | TGTGCCAGCAGTCAGGGACTTTACCCGCAGTATTTT
TRBJ2-7 | many | 11 | TRBV12-3/TRBV12-4 | - | CASSQGWEQYF | TGTGCCAGCAGCCAGGGGTGGGAGCAGTACTTC
TRBJ2-3 | many | 17 | TRBV7-9 | - | CASSLLNTGLGTDTQYF | TGTGCCAGCAGCTTACTGAATACAGGACTCGGCACAGATACGCAGTATTTT
TRBJ2-3 | many | 16 | TRBV14 | TRBD2 | CASSGLAGVRRDTQYF | TGTGCCAGCAGCGGACTAGCGGGAGTAAGGCGGGATACGCAGTATTTT
TRBJ1-4 | many | 15 | TRBV27 | TRBD1 | CASSNPGQGNEKLFF | TGTGCCAGCAGTAACCCGGGACAGGGAAATGAAAAACTGTTTTTT
TRBJ1-5 | many | 17 | TRBV6-6 | - | CASSYSAALRGNQPQHF | TGTGCCAGCAGTTACTCGGCAGCCCTTAGGGGCAATCAGCCCCAGCATTTT
TRBJ2-3 | many | 12 | TRBV7-9 | TRBD2 | CASSFPSGAKYF | TGTGCCAGCAGCTTTCCTAGCGGTGCGAAGTATTTT
TRBJ2-5 | - | 16 | TRBV28 | TRBD2 | CASSSRWEGPQETQYF | TGTGCCAGCAGTTCAAGGTGGGAGGGACCCCAAGAGACCCAGTACTTC
TRBJ2-1 | few | 16 | TRBV4-1 | - | CASSQEGTSFSDGQFF | TGCGCCAGCAGCCAAGAAGGTACTAGTTTCTCGGATGGGCAGTTCTTC
TRBJ2-5 | many | 14 | TRBV5-8 | - | CASSLEGFQETQYF | TGTGCCAGCAGCTTGGAAGGGTTCCAAGAGACCCAGTACTTC
TRBJ2-7 | - | 13 | TRBV4-1 | - | CASSPGLLTEQYF | TGCGCCAGCAGCCCCGGACTCCTAACCGAGCAGTACTTC
TRBJ2-7 | many | 14 | TRBV20-1 | TRBD2 | CSLGWVAGAYEQYF | TGCAGTCTGGGGTGGGTAGCGGGAGCATACGAGCAGTACTTC
TRBJ2-3 | - | 13 | TRBV7-9 | - | CASRLWSTDTQYF | TGTGCCAGCCGCCTATGGAGCACAGATACGCAGTATTTT
TRBJ2-1 | many | 16 | TRBV28 | - | CASSYDRFPYGNEQFF | TGTGCCAGCAGTTACGACAGGTTCCCGTATGGCAATGAGCAGTTCTTC